These 27 T cell receptor beta chains were sequenced from one sample in a study of T-cell memory formation after mild COVID-19 (dated by TCRdb to the early 2020s). The method behind the library was 5' RACE. TCRdb shows the sequencer as Illumina NovaSeq 6000. Using fastp trimming at Q25 and MiXCR clonotype assembly, TCRdb reanalyzed the public sequencing data and kept in-frame beta chains. Every distinct CDR3 protein forms one entry, paired with its most common genes and DNA. For this sample the table gives 110,000 or so distinct CDR3 sequences, of which 18% were detected only once. The ten top clones hold roughly 5.5% of the sample. The sample was PBMCs or a T cell subset sorted from them (not recorded which). All receptors derive from a man between 18 and 29 years old who had mild COVID-19 (a few samples of this study predate the infection). The sample titles of this study are shuffled in the database, so cell type and time point are left out; the donor was told from shared clones.

The rearrangement joins TRBV20-1 to TRBJ2-3; 8 bases agree with TRBD2. V lost 6 bases to trimming and J lost 4 bases; unmatched junction nucleotides: 18. This CDR3 has 17 amino acids. The germline V gene has CDR1 DFQATT and CDR2 SNEGSKA (reference sequence). The CDR3 DNA follows: TGCAGTGCCTTCCTCGTCCATACGGGGGGGATCGCAGATACGCAGTATTTT. This gives the protein CSAFLVHTGGIADTQYF.

This clonotype showed up many times. The V gene is TRBV11-2, the J gene TRBJ2-4, with D unclear. Looked up from germline, CDR1 is SGHAT and CDR2 is FQNNGV. V dropped 1 base and J dropped 0 bases, with 7 bases sitting between them. The CDR3 is 15 residues long. In DNA, the CDR3 is TGTGCCAGCAGCTTAGTATCTCTAGCCAAAAACATTCAGTACTTC. It is translated as CASSLVSLAKNIQYF.

The gene calls are TRBV7-2 and TRBJ2-3; TRBD2 matches at 9 bases. The CDR3 consists of 14 residues. Germline V lookup: CDR1 SGHTA, CDR2 FQGNSA. V lost 5 bases to trimming and J lost 7 bases; unmatched junction nucleotides: 7. CDR3 nucleotides: TGTGCCAGCAGCCCTCCTAGCGGGGTATATACGCAGTATTTT. Its translation is CASSPPSGVYTQYF. Looking up the rest from reference TRBV7-2 and TRBJ2-3 gives the full variable domain: GAGVSQSPSNKVTEKGKDVELRCDPISGHTALYWYRQSLGQGLEFLIYFQGNSAPDKSGLPSDRFSAERTGGSVSTLTIQRTQQEDSAVYLCASSPPSGVYTQYFGPGTRLTVL.

CDR3 DNA: TGTGCCAGCAGGTGGGACTACCAGACCCAGTACTTC. Translating it yields CASRWDYQTQYF. V and J are TRBV12-3 or TRBV12-4 and TRBJ2-5; 7 positions match TRBD2. There are 12 residues in the CDR3. Unmatched junction bases numbered 4, after V lost 6 bases and J lost 6 bases.

The chain carries TRBV15 and TRBJ2-5; D tentatively reads TRBD1 or TRBD2 (7 bases each). The germline V gene encodes CDR1 LNHNV and CDR2 YYDKDF (reference sequence). V was trimmed by 3 bases and J by 5 bases, leaving 16 bases between them. This CDR3 is built from 15 residues. CDR3 sequence reads: CATSRQGGGLETQYF. CDR3 nucleotide sequence: TGTGCCACCAGCAGGCAGGGGGGGGGCCTGGAGACCCAGTACTTC.

The count of this clonotype is one. The chain has TRBV28 and TRBJ2-5; 7 nucleotides match TRBD2. This CDR3 is built from 15 residues. Germline V CDR1 and CDR2: MDHEN, SYDVKM. Trimming at V came to 5 bases and at J to 3 bases, leaving 9 bases not matched to a gene. Here the CDR3 DNA reads TGTGCCAGCAGTCCCCGGCGGCGGGGGAAAGAGACCCAGTACTTC. This gives the protein CASSPRRRGKETQYF.

In this sample, this clonotype turned up a few times. The chain combines TRBV6-5 with TRBJ1-6; TRBD1 agrees at 8 bases. The CDR3 consists of 15 residues. V was pared by 5 bases and J by 5 bases, with 5 bases of the junction left unmatched. CDR1 is MNHEY, CDR2 SVGAGI, per germline. The CDR3 coding sequence is TGTGCCAGCAGTGACAGGGGCTTGGATAATTCACCCCTCCACTTT. Translation gives CASSDRGLDNSPLHF.

This clonotype showed up many times. The chain joins TRBV10-3 to TRBJ2-7; 9 nucleotides align to TRBD2. J was trimmed by 6 bases and V by 3 bases; bases with no gene match: 12. The length of the CDR3 is 16 residues. Germline V gene sequence: CDR1 ENHRY, CDR2 SYGVKD. Here the CDR3 reads CAISEGLAGPLGEQYF. CDR3 sequence (DNA): TGTGCCATCAGTGAAGGGCTAGCGGGACCACTAGGCGAGCAGTACTTC.

This clonotype was counted a few times. The J gene is TRBJ2-1, the V gene TRBV28; 13 bases are shared with TRBD2. Per germline, CDR1 MDHEN and CDR2 SYDVKM. Trimming at V came to 1 base and at J to 5 bases, leaving 2 bases not matched to a gene. This CDR3 is 16 amino acids long. This CDR3 is CASSLSGLAGNNEQFF. CDR3 DNA: TGTGCCAGCAGTTTATCGGGACTAGCGGGAAACAATGAGCAGTTCTTC. Based on the CDR3 plus reference TRBV28 and TRBJ2-1, the full variable domain is DVKVTQSSRYLVKRTGEKVFLECVQDMDHENMFWYRQDPGLGLRLIYFSYDVKMKEKGDIPEGYSVSREKKERFSLILESASTNQTSMYLCASSLSGLAGNNEQFFGPGTRLTVL.

This clonotype has more than one count but fewer than ten. CDR3 sequence: CASSRRQGTSYNEQFF. CDR3 DNA: TGTGCCAGCAGCCGCAGGCAGGGCACATCCTACAATGAGCAGTTCTTC. This chain joins TRBV7-2 and TRBJ2-1; possibly TRBD1 for D (5 bases). V lost 5 bases to trimming and J lost 1 base, with 15 bases between them. The CDR3 covers 16 residues. Germline loops: CDR1 SGHTA, CDR2 FQGNSA.

This clonotype was seen a few times. The chain uses TRBV12-3 or TRBV12-4 and TRBJ2-1, with TRBD1 matching over 7 bases. The CDR3 sequence is 12 residues long. Germline trimming cut 6 bases from V and 15 bases from J; bases unmatched to any gene: 11. The CDR3 DNA is TGTGCCAGCAGGCCGACAGGGTCGTCTCTGTTCTTC. Amino acids: CASRPTGSSLFF.

The CDR3 sequence: CSAYRGFNNEQFF. CDR3 bases: TGCAGTGCATACAGGGGGTTTAACAATGAGCAGTTCTTC. This chain joins TRBV20-1 and TRBJ2-1; TRBD1 matches at 8 bases. With V trimmed by 6 bases and J by 5 bases, 6 bases remained unmatched. The CDR3 spans 13 residues. Germline V lookup: CDR1 DFQATT, CDR2 SNEGSKA (reference sequence).

This clonotype has just a few counts. This chain joins TRBV7-2 and TRBJ1-3; no definite D call. V was cut by 5 bases and J by 8 bases, with 13 bases left in between. Per germline, CDR1 SGHTA and CDR2 FQGNSA. This CDR3 is 13 amino acids long. The CDR3 DNA is TGTGCCAGCAGCCATCTGCCGGGTGACACCATATATTTT. It is translated as CASSHLPGDTIYF.

This clonotype was seen a few times. V usage is TRBV6-2 or TRBV6-3 and J usage is TRBJ2-2; no reliable D call. V was cut by 7 bases and J by 0 bases, with 12 bases left in between. Per germline, CDR1 MNHEY and CDR2 SVGEGT. The CDR3 consists of 15 residues. CDR3 in DNA: TGTGCCAGCACCCTACTCGGACCGAACACCGGGGAGCTGTTTTTT. It codes for CASTLLGPNTGELFF.

V gene TRBV7-2 combines with J gene TRBJ2-7; TRBD2 might be the D (5 bases). The CDR3 length is 14 residues. Trimming shortened V by 3 bases and J by 2 bases, and 11 bases separated the two germline ends. Germline loops: CDR1 SGHTA, CDR2 FQGNSA. CDR3 nucleotides: TGTGCCAGCAGCTTGAGACGGGAAACCTACGAGCAGTACTTC. It codes for CASSLRRETYEQYF.

This chain joins TRBV29-1 and TRBJ1-6; possible D gene TRBD1, 5 bases. Germline assignment: CDR1 SQVTM and CDR2 ANQGSEA. Trimming stripped 6 bases from V and 5 bases from J, with 17 bases between. This CDR3 is built from 15 residues. In DNA, the CDR3 is TGCAGCGTGTCGATAGGACGAGGGGATAATTCACCCCTCCACTTT. It specifies CSVSIGRGDNSPLHF.

This clonotype was recorded at least ten times. The rearrangement joins TRBV5-1 to TRBJ1-5; D gene unclear. Germline V gene data show CDR1 as SGHRS and CDR2 as YFSETQ. This CDR3 comprises 14 residues. V was pared by 0 bases and J by 6 bases, with 10 bases between. The CDR3 sequence: CASSLAEGGQPQHF. The CDR3 DNA follows: TGCGCCAGCAGCTTGGCCGAGGGTGGTCAGCCCCAGCATTTT.

The chain combines TRBV30 with TRBJ2-4; TRBD1 is a possible D gene (7 bases). Trimming removed 3 bases at V and 0 bases at J, with 15 bases between. Germline-derived CDR1 and CDR2 are GTSNPN and SVGIG (reference sequence). The CDR3 loop spans 16 amino acids. The CDR3 bases are TGTGCCTGGAGATACAGGGGCGGGATAGCCAAAAACATTCAGTACTTC. Translated: CAWRYRGGIAKNIQYF.

This rearrangement joins TRBV5-1 to TRBJ2-3; 9 bases are shared with TRBD2. CDR3 length: 17 amino acids. The germline V gene has CDR1 SGHRS and CDR2 YFSETQ. J was trimmed by 2 bases and V by 1 base; bases with no gene match: 8. The CDR3 sequence is CASSLTLSGGHTDTQYF. Written as DNA, the CDR3 is TGCGCCAGCAGCTTGACCCTCAGCGGGGGGCACACAGATACGCAGTATTTT.

The chain uses TRBV11-2 and TRBJ2-1; D is unresolved. Trimming shortened V by 5 bases and J by 6 bases, and 11 bases separated the two germline ends. Germline V gives CDR1 SGHAT, CDR2 FQNNGV. The CDR3 covers 13 residues. The DNA of the CDR3 is TGTGCCAGCAGCCAGAGTTTGGGCAATGAGCAGTTCTTC. It codes for CASSQSLGNEQFF.

The chain is built from TRBV28 and TRBJ1-2, with D hard to call. Germline CDR1 is MDHEN and CDR2 is SYDVKM. Trimming removed 6 bases from V and 7 bases from J, with 12 bases in between. The CDR3 extends over 12 amino acids. The CDR3 DNA reads TGTGCCAGCAGCCCACCGATACCTGGCTACACCTTC. This codes for CASSPPIPGYTF.

This chain links TRBV15 with TRBJ1-2; D may be TRBD1 (6 bases). The CDR3 loop spans 12 amino acids. Trimming pared 3 bases from V and 7 bases from J, leaving 9 bases between. Looked up from germline, CDR1 is LNHNV and CDR2 is YYDKDF (reference sequence). The CDR3, as DNA: TGTGCCACCAGCAGGGACAGTGTTGGCTACACCTTC. Protein product: CATSRDSVGYTF.

This clonotype was found a few times. The V call is TRBV21-1, the J call TRBJ2-1. TRBV21-1 has pseudogene status. This CDR3 has 14 amino acids. CDR3 sequence (DNA): TGTGCCAGCAGCATCCTGACCGACGCGGATGAGCAGTTCTTC. It codes for CASSILTDADEQFF.

The V call is TRBV4-3, the J call TRBJ2-1, with D tentatively TRBD2 (6 bases). CDR1 and CDR2 from the germline V gene are LGHNA and YSLEER. The CDR3 totals 16 residues. With 6 bases removed from V and 1 base from J, the gap between germline ends came to 16 bases. The CDR3 loop is CASSIAFSGSYNEQFF. The CDR3 DNA sequence: TGCGCCAGCAGTATTGCTTTTAGCGGTTCCTACAATGAGCAGTTCTTC.

The V gene is TRBV4-2, the J gene TRBJ1-6; D possibly corresponds to TRBD1 (5 bases). The V gene lost 4 bases and the J gene lost 7 bases, with 17 bases spanning the gap. The CDR3 totals 16 residues. The germline gives CDR1 LGHNA, CDR2 YNFKEQ. As DNA, the CDR3 is TGTGCCAGCAGCCCAAGGGCTTTAGGGGTAAATTCACCCCTCCACTTT. Translated, it gives CASSPRALGVNSPLHF.

The table lists this clonotype with a few counts. The genes are TRBV4-2 and TRBJ2-3; D gene uncertain. There are 15 residues in the CDR3. V was cut by 6 bases and J by 0 bases, with 13 bases left in between. Per the germline V gene, CDR1 is LGHNA and CDR2 is YNFKEQ. This CDR3 is CASRATPTSTDTQYF. The CDR3 DNA reads TGTGCCAGCAGGGCTACCCCGACCAGCACAGATACGCAGTATTTT.

The chain's CDR3 is CASKFGGVGYGYTF. Here the CDR3 DNA reads TGTGCCAGCAAGTTCGGCGGCGTTGGGTATGGCTACACCTTC. The rearrangement joins TRBV6-2 or TRBV6-3 to TRBJ1-2; no clear D gene. V was cut by 7 bases and J by 5 bases, with 17 bases left in between. Germline assignment: CDR1 MNHEY and CDR2 SVGEGT. CDR3 length: 14 residues.